This is a list of T cell receptor beta chains from one sample in a study of cytomegalovirus exposure and HLA in healthy donors. TCRdb's copy holds only in-frame clones and misses some; the assay was immunoSEQ multiplex PCR. The sample shows over 140,000 clones, around 81% of them seen only once. Sample: PBMCs. These receptors all stem from a man in his fifties or sixties in good health and CMV-seronegative. Both conserved end residues are part of each CDR3. Fields, in order: clone size, V gene, D gene, CDR3 length, J gene, CDR3 protein, CDR3 DNA. The D gene is left open where the match is weak. The listing skips clone size in some rows; elsewhere it reads once, few, many or a size class.

size: -
V: TRBV19
D: -
length: 14
J: TRBJ1-5
CDR3: CASSFGTNNQPQHF
DNA: TGTGCCAGTAGTTTCGGGACAAATAATCAGCCCCAGCATTTT

size: -
V: TRBV6-5
D: TRBD1
length: 14
J: TRBJ1-5
CDR3: CASSSLDRNQPQHF
DNA: TGTGCCAGCAGTTCCCTGGACAGGAATCAGCCCCAGCATTTT

size: -
V: TRBV6-1
D: TRBD1
length: 15
J: TRBJ2-3
CDR3: CASSTTGQGTDTQYF
DNA: TGTGCCAGCAGTACAACTGGACAGGGTACAGATACGCAGTATTTT

size: -
V: TRBV2
D: TRBD1
length: 17
J: TRBJ1-2
CDR3: CASSELIIDREAGGYTF
DNA: TGTGCCAGCAGTGAATTGATAATCGACAGGGAAGCAGGTGGCTACACCTTC

size: -
V: TRBV9
D: -
length: 15
J: TRBJ1-3
CDR3: CASSVEGGSGNTIYF
DNA: TGTGCCAGCAGCGTAGAGGGAGGGTCTGGAAACACCATATATTTT

size: -
V: TRBV11-3
D: TRBD1
length: 14
J: TRBJ1-3
CDR3: CASRTGPAGNTIYF
DNA: TGTGCCAGCAGGACAGGGCCAGCTGGAAACACCATATATTTT

size: -
V: TRBV11-2
D: TRBD2
length: 15
J: TRBJ2-1
CDR3: CASSLESGGGNEQFF
DNA: TGTGCCAGCAGCTTAGAAAGCGGGGGGGGCAATGAGCAGTTCTTC

size: -
V: TRBV4-1
D: TRBD1
length: 14
J: TRBJ2-7
CDR3: CASSPRDRVGEQYF
DNA: TGCGCCAGCAGCCCTAGGGACAGGGTGGGGGAGCAGTACTTC

size: -
V: TRBV19
D: TRBD1
length: 14
J: TRBJ1-5
CDR3: CASAQGDSNQPQHF
DNA: TGTGCCAGTGCTCAGGGGGATAGCAATCAGCCCCAGCATTTT

size: -
V: TRBV7-7
D: -
length: 13
J: TRBJ2-5
CDR3: CASSLGAGETQYF
DNA: TGTGCTAGCAGCTTAGGTGCCGGAGAGACCCAGTACTTC

size: -
V: TRBV30
D: TRBD1
length: 14
J: TRBJ1-3
CDR3: CAWKGAPYGNTIYF
DNA: TGTGCCTGGAAGGGGGCGCCGTATGGAAACACCATATATTTT

size: -
V: TRBV5-4
D: TRBD2
length: 16
J: TRBJ2-3
CDR3: CAIRLAGKTSTDTQYF
DNA: TGTGCCATCCGACTAGCGGGGAAAACCAGCACAGATACGCAGTATTTT

size: -
V: TRBV19
D: -
length: 13
J: TRBJ2-7
CDR3: CASSSQGTNEQYF
DNA: TGTGCCAGTAGTAGCCAGGGGACAAACGAGCAGTACTTC

size: -
V: TRBV7-3
D: -
length: 15
J: TRBJ1-1
CDR3: CASSLGDIRNTEAFF
DNA: TGTGCCAGCAGCTTAGGGGACATCCGGAACACTGAAGCTTTCTTT

size: -
V: TRBV11-2
D: TRBD1
length: 13
J: TRBJ1-5
CDR3: CASSLDRDRVPHF
DNA: TGTGCCAGCAGCTTAGATAGGGACAGGGTTCCGCATTTT

size: -
V: TRBV27
D: -
length: 13
J: TRBJ2-1
CDR3: CASSLGLYNEQFF
DNA: TGTGCCAGCAGTTTGGGACTTTACAATGAGCAGTTCTTC

size: -
V: TRBV7-7
D: -
length: 15
J: TRBJ2-6
CDR3: CASSLSGRGANVLTF
DNA: TGTGCTAGCAGCCTCTCAGGTCGCGGGGCCAACGTCCTGACTTTC

size: once
V: TRBV7-9
D: -
length: 19
J: TRBJ1-3
CDR3: CASSLALQWDKKSGNTIYF
DNA: TGTGCCAGCAGCTTAGCGCTCCAATGGGACAAAAAATCTGGAAACACCATATATTTT

size: few
V: TRBV7-7
D: -
length: 14
J: TRBJ2-3
CDR3: CASSLGRSTDTQYF
DNA: TGTGCTAGCAGCTTAGGCAGGAGCACAGATACGCAGTATTTT

size: -
V: TRBV28
D: -
length: 13
J: TRBJ2-1
CDR3: CASTQTRVNEQFF
DNA: TGTGCCAGCACCCAAACCCGGGTGAATGAGCAGTTCTTC

size: -
V: TRBV12-5
D: -
length: 15
J: TRBJ2-2
CDR3: CASGPSQGYTGELFF
DNA: TGTGCTAGTGGCCCGTCACAGGGCTACACCGGGGAGCTGTTTTTT

size: -
V: TRBV30
D: -
length: 12
J: TRBJ2-5
CDR3: CAWSRGGETQYF
DNA: TGTGCCTGGAGCAGGGGTGGGGAGACCCAGTACTTC

size: few
V: TRBV16
D: -
length: 12
J: TRBJ2-5
CDR3: CASSTNQETQYF
DNA: TGTGCCAGCAGCACAAACCAAGAGACCCAGTACTTC

size: -
V: TRBV30
D: -
length: 16
J: TRBJ1-1
CDR3: CAWAKRQGLMNTEAFF
DNA: TGTGCCTGGGCAAAACGGCAGGGGTTGATGAACACTGAAGCTTTCTTT

size: -
V: TRBV7-2
D: TRBD1
length: 14
J: TRBJ1-5
CDR3: CASSWTGGNQPQHF
DNA: TGTGCCAGCAGTTGGACAGGGGGCAATCAGCCCCAGCATTTT

size: few
V: TRBV4-2
D: TRBD1
length: 16
J: TRBJ2-1
CDR3: CASSRTFGTGNNEQFF
DNA: TGTGCCAGCAGCCGAACTTTCGGGACAGGCAACAATGAGCAGTTCTTC

size: -
V: TRBV7-9
D: -
length: 15
J: TRBJ2-2
CDR3: CASSPTRVNTGELFF
DNA: TGTGCCAGCAGCCCCACTAGAGTTAACACCGGGGAGCTGTTTTTT

size: -
V: TRBV18
D: TRBD1
length: 15
J: TRBJ2-2
CDR3: CASSRQGASTGELFF
DNA: TGTGCCAGCTCAAGACAGGGGGCCTCCACCGGGGAGCTGTTTTTT

size: -
V: TRBV19
D: TRBD1
length: 16
J: TRBJ1-3
CDR3: CASSYRQGASGNTIYF
DNA: TGTGCCAGTAGTTACCGACAGGGGGCGTCCGGAAACACCATATATTTT

size: few
V: TRBV5-1
D: -
length: 14
J: TRBJ1-1
CDR3: CASSLESGSTEAFF
DNA: TGCGCCAGCAGCTTGGAGTCAGGGTCCACTGAAGCTTTCTTT

size: -
V: TRBV5-1
D: -
length: 12
J: TRBJ2-3
CDR3: CASSLVADTQYF
DNA: TGCGCCAGCAGCTTGGTAGCAGATACGCAGTATTTT

size: -
V: TRBV6-5
D: TRBD1
length: 14
J: TRBJ2-1
CDR3: CASSSGTGNNEQFF
DNA: TGTGCCAGCAGTTCCGGGACAGGGAACAATGAGCAGTTCTTC

size: -
V: TRBV4-1
D: -
length: 14
J: TRBJ2-2
CDR3: CASSPIQNTGELFF
DNA: TGCGCCAGCAGCCCTATTCAGAACACCGGGGAGCTGTTTTTT

size: once
V: TRBV5-4
D: TRBD1
length: 16
J: TRBJ1-6
CDR3: CASSLAGTGGNSPLHF
DNA: TGTGCCAGCAGCTTGGCGGGGACAGGGGGTAATTCACCCCTCCACTTT

size: -
V: TRBV18
D: -
length: 15
J: TRBJ2-2
CDR3: CASSRGQYDTGELFF
DNA: TGTGCCAGCTCCCGAGGCCAGTACGACACCGGGGAGCTGTTTTTT

size: -
V: TRBV6-6
D: TRBD2
length: 14
J: TRBJ2-3
CDR3: CASSPLAGVNTQYF
DNA: TGTGCCAGCAGTCCCCTAGCGGGGGTGAATACGCAGTATTTT

size: -
V: TRBV4-1
D: TRBD1
length: 16
J: TRBJ1-5
CDR3: CASSQGQGGGNQPQHF
DNA: TGCGCCAGCAGCCAAGGGCAGGGGGGTGGCAATCAGCCCCAGCATTTT

size: -
V: TRBV19
D: TRBD2
length: 16
J: TRBJ2-3
CDR3: CASSIGGSAGGNTQYF
DNA: TGTGCCAGTAGTATAGGGGGGTCAGCGGGAGGCAATACGCAGTATTTT

size: -
V: TRBV25-1
D: -
length: 15
J: TRBJ1-6
CDR3: CASSEGQGYNSPLHF
DNA: TGTGCCAGCAGTGAGGGGCAGGGCTATAATTCACCCCTCCACTTT

size: once
V: TRBV27
D: TRBD1
length: 14
J: TRBJ1-4
CDR3: CASRRTGGFEKLFF
DNA: TGTGCCAGCAGGAGGACAGGGGGCTTTGAAAAACTGTTTTTT

size: -
V: TRBV7-3
D: -
length: 16
J: TRBJ2-1
CDR3: CASSLRLGSSYNEQFF
DNA: TGTGCCAGCAGCTTAAGGCTGGGGAGCTCCTACAATGAGCAGTTCTTC

size: -
V: TRBV7-6
D: -
length: 15
J: TRBJ2-5
CDR3: CASSSQTGSQETQYF
DNA: TGTGCCAGCAGCTCCCAAACAGGGTCACAAGAGACCCAGTACTTC

size: -
V: TRBV4-1
D: -
length: 16
J: TRBJ1-1
CDR3: CASSQSRTGSNTEAFF
DNA: TGCGCCAGCAGCCAATCTAGGACGGGATCGAACACTGAAGCTTTCTTT

size: -
V: TRBV5-6
D: -
length: 14
J: TRBJ1-4
CDR3: CASSLVTGNEKLFF
DNA: TGTGCCAGCAGCTTGGTTACGGGAAATGAAAAACTGTTTTTT